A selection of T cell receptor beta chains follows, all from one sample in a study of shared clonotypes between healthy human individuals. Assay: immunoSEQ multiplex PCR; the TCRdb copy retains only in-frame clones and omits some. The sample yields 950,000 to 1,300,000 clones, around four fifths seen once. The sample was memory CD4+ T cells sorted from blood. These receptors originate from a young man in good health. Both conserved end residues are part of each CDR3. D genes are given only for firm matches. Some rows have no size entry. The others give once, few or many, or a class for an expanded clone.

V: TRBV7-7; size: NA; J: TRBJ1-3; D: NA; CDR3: CASSLADGNTIYF; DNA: TGTGCTAGCAGCTTAGCGGACGGAAACACCATATATTTT
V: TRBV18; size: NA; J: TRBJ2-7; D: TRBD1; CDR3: CASSGTGGDEQYF; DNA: TGTGCCAGCTCGGGGACAGGGGGGGACGAGCAGTACTTC
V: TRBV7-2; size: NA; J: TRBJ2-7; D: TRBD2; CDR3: CASSPRTLGGEQYF; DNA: TGTGCCAGCAGCCCTCGGACATTGGGGGGGGAGCAGTACTTC
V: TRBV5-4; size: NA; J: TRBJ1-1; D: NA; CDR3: CASSLGGTAEAFF; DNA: TGTGCCAGCAGCTTGGGGGGGACGGCTGAAGCTTTCTTT
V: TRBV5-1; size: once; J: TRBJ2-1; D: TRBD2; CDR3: CASSSGLAHNNEQFF; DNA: TGCGCCAGCAGCTCGGGACTAGCGCACAACAATGAGCAGTTCTTC
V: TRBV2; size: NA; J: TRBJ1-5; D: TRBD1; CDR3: CASRGQGGNQPQHF; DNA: TGTGCCAGCAGGGGACAGGGCGGCAATCAGCCCCAGCATTTT
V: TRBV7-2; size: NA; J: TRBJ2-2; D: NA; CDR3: CASSPPGLAGTGELFF; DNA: TGTGCCAGCAGCCCCCCTGGGCTAGCTGGGACCGGGGAGCTGTTTTTT
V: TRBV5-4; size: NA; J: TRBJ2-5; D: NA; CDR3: CASSVTGTRQETQYF; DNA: TGTGCCAGCAGCGTGACCGGGACCCGGCAAGAGACCCAGTACTTC
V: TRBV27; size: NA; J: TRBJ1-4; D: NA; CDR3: CASSLPGRNEKLFF; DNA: TGTGCCAGCAGTCTCCCCGGTCGGAATGAAAAACTGTTTTTT
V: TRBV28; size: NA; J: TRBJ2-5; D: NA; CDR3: CASSVTGLRETQYF; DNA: TGTGCCAGCAGTGTGACAGGTTTGCGGGAGACCCAGTACTTC
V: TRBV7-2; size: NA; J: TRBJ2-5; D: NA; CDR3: CASSFTGVREETQYF; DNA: TGTGCCAGCAGCTTTACAGGGGTTCGGGAGGAGACCCAGTACTTC
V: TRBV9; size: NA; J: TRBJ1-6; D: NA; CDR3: CASSQSGGLGTGDSPLHF; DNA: TGTGCCAGCAGCCAGAGTGGGGGACTCGGGACGGGCGATTCACCCCTCCACTTT
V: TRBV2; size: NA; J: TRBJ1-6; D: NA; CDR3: CASSSSGLNNSPLHF; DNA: TGTGCCAGCAGCTCCTCGGGGCTGAATAATTCACCCCTCCACTTT
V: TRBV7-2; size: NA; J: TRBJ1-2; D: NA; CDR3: CASNEVGGPNYGYTF; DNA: TGTGCCAGCAACGAGGTTGGGGGGCCCAACTATGGCTACACCTTC
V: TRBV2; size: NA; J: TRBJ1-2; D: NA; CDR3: CASRLSLGYGYTF; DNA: TGTGCCAGCCGTCTTTCCCTGGGATATGGCTACACCTTC
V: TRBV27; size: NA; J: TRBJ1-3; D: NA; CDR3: CASSPTTALSGNTIYF; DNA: TGTGCCAGCAGTCCGACGACAGCGCTCTCTGGAAACACCATATATTTT
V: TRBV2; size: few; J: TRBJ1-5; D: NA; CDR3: CASSVQGQPQHF; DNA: TGTGCCAGCAGCGTACAGGGTCAGCCCCAGCATTTT
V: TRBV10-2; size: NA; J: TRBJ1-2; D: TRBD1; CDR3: CASSEQGAPGGYTF; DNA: TGCGCCAGCAGTGAACAGGGGGCGCCCGGTGGCTACACCTTC
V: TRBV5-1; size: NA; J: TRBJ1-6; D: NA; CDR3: CASSLAGRSPLHF; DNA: TGCGCCAGCAGCTTGGCCGGGAGGTCACCCCTCCACTTT
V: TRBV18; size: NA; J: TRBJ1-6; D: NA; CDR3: CASSPSYNSPLHF; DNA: TGTGCCAGCTCACCATCCTATAATTCACCCCTCCACTTT
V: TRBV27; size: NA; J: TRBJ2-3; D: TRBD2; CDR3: CASSSPNFAGGATDTQYF; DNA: TGTGCCAGCAGTTCCCCTAACTTTGCGGGGGGTGCCACAGATACGCAGTATTTT
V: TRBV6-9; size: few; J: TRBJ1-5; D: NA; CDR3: CASPEDPTDCVGNQPQHF; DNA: TGTGCCAGCCCGGAGGATCCGACAGACTGCGTCGGCAATCAGCCCCAGCATTTT
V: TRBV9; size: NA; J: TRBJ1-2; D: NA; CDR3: CASSPMVLNYGYTF; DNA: TGTGCCAGCAGCCCTATGGTCTTGAACTATGGCTACACCTTC
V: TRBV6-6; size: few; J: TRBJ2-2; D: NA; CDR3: CASSPRKNTGELFF; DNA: TGTGCCAGCAGTCCACGGAAAAACACCGGGGAGCTGTTTTTT
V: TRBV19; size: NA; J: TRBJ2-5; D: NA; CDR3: CASSIGLTETQYF; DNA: TGTGCCAGTAGTATCGGACTAACGGAGACCCAGTACTTC
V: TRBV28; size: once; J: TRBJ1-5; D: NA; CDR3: CASSLPGFGNQPQHF; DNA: TGTGCCAGCAGTTTACCGGGTTTTGGCAATCAGCCCCAGCATTTT
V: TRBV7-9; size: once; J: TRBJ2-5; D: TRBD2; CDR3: CASSLLADQETQYF; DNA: TGTGCCAGCAGCTTACTAGCGGATCAAGAGACCCAGTACTTC
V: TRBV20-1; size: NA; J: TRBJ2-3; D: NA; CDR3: CSASADTQYF; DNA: TGCAGTGCAAGCGCCGATACGCAGTATTTT
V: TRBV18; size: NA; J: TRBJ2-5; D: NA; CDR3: CASSPSGIQETQYF; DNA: TGTGCCAGCTCACCTAGCGGCATCCAAGAGACCCAGTACTTC
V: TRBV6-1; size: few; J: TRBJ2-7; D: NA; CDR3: CASSEWGEQYF; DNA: TGTGCCAGCAGTGAATGGGGGGAGCAGTACTTC
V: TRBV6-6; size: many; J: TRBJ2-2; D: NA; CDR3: CASSYGLDRELFF; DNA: TGTGCCAGCAGTTATGGACTTGACCGGGAGCTGTTTTTT
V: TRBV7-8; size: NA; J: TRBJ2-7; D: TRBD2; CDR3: CASSSPGTSGYEQYF; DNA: TGTGCCAGCAGCTCCCCCGGGACTAGCGGGTACGAGCAGTACTTC
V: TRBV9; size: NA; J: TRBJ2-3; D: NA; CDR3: CASSPRGSTDTQYF; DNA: TGTGCCAGCAGCCCCAGGGGTAGCACAGATACGCAGTATTTT
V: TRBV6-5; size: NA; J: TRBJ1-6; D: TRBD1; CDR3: CASGGGRGASPLHF; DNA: TGTGCCAGCGGAGGGGGCCGGGGGGCTTCACCCCTCCACTTT
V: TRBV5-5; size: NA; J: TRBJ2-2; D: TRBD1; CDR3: CASSLGQGAFTGELFF; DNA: TGTGCCAGCAGCCTGGGACAGGGGGCGTTCACCGGGGAGCTGTTTTTT
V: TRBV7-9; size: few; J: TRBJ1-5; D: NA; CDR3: CASSLEGSNQPQHF; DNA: TGTGCCAGCAGCCTTGAGGGGAGCAATCAGCCCCAGCATTTT
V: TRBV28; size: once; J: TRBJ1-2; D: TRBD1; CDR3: CATTSGTGLVYGYTF; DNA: TGTGCCACCACCTCCGGGACAGGTCTCGTATATGGCTACACCTTC
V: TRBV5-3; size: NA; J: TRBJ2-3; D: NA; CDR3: CARRQTSLDTQYF; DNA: TGTGCCAGAAGGCAAACTAGCTTGGATACGCAGTATTTT
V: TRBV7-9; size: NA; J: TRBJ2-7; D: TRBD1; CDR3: CASSWGTASYEQYF; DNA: TGTGCCAGCAGCTGGGGGACAGCCTCCTACGAGCAGTACTTC
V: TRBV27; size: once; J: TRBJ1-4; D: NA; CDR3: CASSSRRDEKLFF; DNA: TGTGCCAGCAGCAGCAGGAGGGATGAAAAACTGTTTTTT
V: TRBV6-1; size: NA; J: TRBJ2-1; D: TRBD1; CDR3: CASRGTGRGVYEQFF; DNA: TGTGCCAGCAGGGGGACAGGGAGAGGAGTCTATGAGCAGTTCTTC
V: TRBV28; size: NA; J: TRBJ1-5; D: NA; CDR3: CASSLSSTFNQPQHF; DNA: TGTGCCAGCAGTTTAAGTAGCACGTTCAATCAGCCCCAGCATTTT
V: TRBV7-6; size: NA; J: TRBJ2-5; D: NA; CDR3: CASSPHAETQYF; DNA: TGTGCCAGCAGCCCCCATGCGGAGACCCAGTACTTC
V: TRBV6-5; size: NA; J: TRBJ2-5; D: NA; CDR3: CASMRTGETQYF; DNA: TGTGCCAGCATGAGGACGGGGGAGACCCAGTACTTC
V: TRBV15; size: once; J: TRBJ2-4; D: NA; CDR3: CATSRVNIQYF; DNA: TGTGCCACCAGCAGAGTAAACATTCAGTACTTC
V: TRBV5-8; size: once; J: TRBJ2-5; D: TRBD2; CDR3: CASSSTSERQETQYF; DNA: TGTGCCAGCAGCTCGACTAGCGAGCGACAAGAGACCCAGTACTTC
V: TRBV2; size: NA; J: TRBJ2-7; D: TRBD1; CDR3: CASSRGRGQGLKYF; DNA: TGTGCCAGCAGCCGCGGCCGGGGACAGGGGCTCAAGTACTTC
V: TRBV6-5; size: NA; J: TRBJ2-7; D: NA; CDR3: CASVPGSPPYEQYF; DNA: TGTGCCAGCGTCCCGGGGTCCCCCCCCTACGAGCAGTACTTC
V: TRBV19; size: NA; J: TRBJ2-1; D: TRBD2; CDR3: CASSETGTSRNEQFF; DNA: TGTGCCAGTAGTGAGACCGGGACTAGTCGAAATGAGCAGTTCTTC
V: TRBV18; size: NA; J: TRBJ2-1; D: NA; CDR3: CASSPVASSYNEQFF; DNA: TGTGCCAGCTCACCAGTCGCCAGCTCCTACAATGAGCAGTTCTTC
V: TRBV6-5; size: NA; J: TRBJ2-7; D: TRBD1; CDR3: CASSRGQGGYEQYF; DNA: TGTGCCAGCAGCCGCGGACAGGGGGGGTACGAGCAGTACTTC
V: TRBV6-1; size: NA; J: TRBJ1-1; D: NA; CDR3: CASSGRGWTEAFF; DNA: TGTGCCAGCAGTGGGAGGGGGTGGACTGAAGCTTTCTTT
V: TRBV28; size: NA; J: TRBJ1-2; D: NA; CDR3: CASRTSQGNYGYTF; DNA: TGTGCCAGCAGGACCTCCCAGGGGAACTATGGCTACACCTTC
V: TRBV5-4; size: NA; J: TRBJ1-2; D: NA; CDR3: CASSLSSNYGYTF; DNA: TGTGCCAGCAGTCTGAGCTCTAACTATGGCTACACCTTC